These T cell receptor beta chains were read from a single sample in a study of blood T cell repertoires in COVID-19. Clones were read by immunoSEQ multiplex PCR, and TCRdb kept only the in-frame ones, dropping some. This table has 200,000 to 250,000 clones, roughly 91% appearing once. Sequenced material: PBMCs or T cells enriched from blood (not recorded which). Receptors originate from a young woman who had recovered from COVID-19. The CDR3 runs from the conserved cysteine through the conserved F or W. The order of the fields is D gene, V gene, J gene, clone size, CDR3 protein, CDR3 DNA. A D gene is named only where the DNA matches it firmly. Clone size is given for some rows only: seen once, a few or many times, or a class if the clone is expanded.

d_call: TRBD1
v_call: TRBV18
j_call: TRBJ1-2
clone_size: NA
cdr3_aa: CASSPVTGERGYTF
cdr3_nt: TGTGCCAGCTCACCCGTGACAGGGGAGCGAGGCTACACCTTC

d_call: NA
v_call: TRBV2
j_call: TRBJ2-4
clone_size: NA
cdr3_aa: CASRAPGLGDRGYF
cdr3_nt: TGTGCCAGCAGAGCACCGGGACTGGGGGATCGTGGGTACTTC

d_call: TRBD2
v_call: TRBV6-1
j_call: TRBJ2-1
clone_size: NA
cdr3_aa: CASSEGLVGAGHEQFF
cdr3_nt: TGTGCCAGCAGTGAGGGACTAGTGGGAGCGGGACATGAGCAGTTCTTC

d_call: TRBD1
v_call: TRBV28
j_call: TRBJ2-7
clone_size: NA
cdr3_aa: CASSRQGSSSYEQYF
cdr3_nt: TGTGCCAGCAGTAGACAGGGAAGTTCCTCCTACGAGCAGTACTTC

d_call: TRBD1
v_call: TRBV6-2/TRBV6-3
j_call: TRBJ2-3
clone_size: NA
cdr3_aa: CASSYSGTGSTDTQYF
cdr3_nt: TGTGCCAGCAGTTACTCCGGGACAGGGAGCACAGATACGCAGTATTTT

d_call: NA
v_call: TRBV7-2
j_call: TRBJ2-2
clone_size: NA
cdr3_aa: CASSSSQGQRGLRALFF
cdr3_nt: TGTGCCAGCAGCTCCTCCCAGGGGCAACGAGGGCTTAGGGCGCTGTTTTTT

d_call: NA
v_call: TRBV6-5
j_call: TRBJ1-3
clone_size: NA
cdr3_aa: CASSAVSSGNTIYF
cdr3_nt: TGTGCCAGCAGCGCGGTCAGCTCTGGAAACACCATATATTTT

d_call: NA
v_call: TRBV6-1
j_call: TRBJ1-5
clone_size: NA
cdr3_aa: CASSDPGESQPQHF
cdr3_nt: TGTGCCAGCAGTGACCCAGGGGAGAGTCAGCCCCAGCATTTT

d_call: NA
v_call: TRBV10-3
j_call: TRBJ2-5
clone_size: once
cdr3_aa: CAINEDSQETQYF
cdr3_nt: TGTGCCATCAACGAAGACAGCCAAGAGACCCAGTACTTC

d_call: NA
v_call: TRBV7-8
j_call: TRBJ2-4
clone_size: NA
cdr3_aa: CASSSLSAARIQYF
cdr3_nt: TGTGCCAGCAGCTCCCTTAGTGCGGCTCGCATTCAGTACTTC

d_call: TRBD1
v_call: TRBV11-2
j_call: TRBJ1-3
clone_size: NA
cdr3_aa: CASSPRTGGWDGNTIYF
cdr3_nt: TGTGCCAGCAGCCCCCGGACAGGGGGATGGGATGGAAACACCATATATTTT

d_call: TRBD2
v_call: TRBV11-2
j_call: TRBJ2-2
clone_size: NA
cdr3_aa: CASSPGGAGDTGELFF
cdr3_nt: TGTGCCAGCAGCCCCGGTGGAGCGGGAGACACCGGGGAGCTGTTTTTT

d_call: NA
v_call: TRBV29-1
j_call: TRBJ2-1
clone_size: NA
cdr3_aa: CSGGVIEWNEQFF
cdr3_nt: TGCAGCGGTGGAGTTATTGAGTGGAATGAGCAGTTCTTC

d_call: TRBD1
v_call: TRBV28
j_call: TRBJ1-2
clone_size: NA
cdr3_aa: CASSLVGQGGGYTF
cdr3_nt: TGTGCCAGCAGTTTAGTGGGACAGGGAGGAGGCTACACCTTC

d_call: TRBD1
v_call: TRBV5-4
j_call: TRBJ2-1
clone_size: NA
cdr3_aa: CASSLQGVRNEQFF
cdr3_nt: TGTGCCAGCAGCTTGCAGGGGGTCCGCAATGAGCAGTTCTTC

d_call: NA
v_call: TRBV6-5
j_call: TRBJ1-1
clone_size: NA
cdr3_aa: CASSYSGGIGTEAFF
cdr3_nt: TGTGCCAGCAGTTACTCCGGGGGGATCGGCACTGAAGCTTTCTTT

d_call: TRBD1
v_call: TRBV28
j_call: TRBJ1-2
clone_size: once
cdr3_aa: CASRSPGTGREWGYTF
cdr3_nt: TGTGCCAGCAGGTCGCCCGGGACAGGGAGGGAGTGGGGCTACACCTTC

d_call: NA
v_call: TRBV27
j_call: TRBJ1-3
clone_size: NA
cdr3_aa: CASSLGTRGNTIYF
cdr3_nt: TGTGCCAGCAGTCTAGGGACACGGGGAAACACCATATATTTT

d_call: TRBD1
v_call: TRBV5-1
j_call: TRBJ1-2
clone_size: NA
cdr3_aa: CASSLEGQGAGYTF
cdr3_nt: TGCGCCAGCAGCTTGGAGGGACAGGGGGCTGGCTACACCTTC

d_call: TRBD2
v_call: TRBV28
j_call: TRBJ2-5
clone_size: NA
cdr3_aa: CASRVASGGRETQYF
cdr3_nt: TGTGCCAGCAGGGTGGCTAGCGGGGGGCGAGAGACCCAGTACTTC

d_call: NA
v_call: TRBV29-1
j_call: TRBJ1-1
clone_size: NA
cdr3_aa: CSVHDTEAFF
cdr3_nt: TGCAGCGTTCACGACACAGAAGCTTTCTTT

d_call: TRBD1
v_call: TRBV30
j_call: TRBJ1-5
clone_size: few
cdr3_aa: CAWSSDRAEPQHF
cdr3_nt: TGTGCCTGGAGTTCCGACAGGGCAGAGCCCCAGCATTTT

d_call: NA
v_call: TRBV24-1
j_call: TRBJ2-7
clone_size: NA
cdr3_aa: CATSDLWKGRYEQYF
cdr3_nt: TGTGCCACCAGTGATTTGTGGAAGGGGAGGTACGAGCAGTACTTC

d_call: TRBD2
v_call: TRBV6-2/TRBV6-3
j_call: TRBJ2-7
clone_size: NA
cdr3_aa: CASSDRLADMEEQYF
cdr3_nt: TGTGCCAGCAGCGACCGACTAGCGGACATGGAAGAGCAGTACTTC

d_call: NA
v_call: TRBV7-8
j_call: TRBJ1-5
clone_size: NA
cdr3_aa: CASSLGAVISNQPQHF
cdr3_nt: TGTGCCAGCAGCTTAGGGGCAGTTATTAGCAATCAGCCCCAGCATTTT

d_call: NA
v_call: TRBV4-3
j_call: TRBJ1-1
clone_size: NA
cdr3_aa: CASSQQHVHTEAFF
cdr3_nt: TGCGCCAGCAGCCAACAACATGTGCACACTGAAGCTTTCTTT

d_call: NA
v_call: TRBV6-5
j_call: TRBJ1-1
clone_size: NA
cdr3_aa: CASSYKLNTEAFF
cdr3_nt: TGTGCCAGCAGTTATAAGCTGAACACTGAAGCTTTCTTT

d_call: TRBD1
v_call: TRBV24-1
j_call: TRBJ1-1
clone_size: NA
cdr3_aa: CATRSGGSTEAFF
cdr3_nt: TGTGCCACCAGATCAGGGGGAAGCACTGAAGCTTTCTTT